This entry lists 22 T cell receptor beta chains sequenced from one sample in a study of blood T cell repertoires in COVID-19 (dated by TCRdb to the early 2020s). The protocol used for the library was the immunoSEQ multiplex PCR assay. Held by TCRdb, this immuneACCESS table contains in-frame sequences only and omits some clones. Under half of the omission traces to an unresolved V gene where checked; the cause of the rest is unknown. Here the sample has 65,000 to 95,000 clones; 60% to 85% occur a single time. Around 15% of the sample rests with the top ten. The material sequenced was peripheral blood. The receptors were sampled from a human donor in a cohort sampled during active COVID-19.

This chain connects TRBV20-1 to TRBJ2-7, with 10 bases fitting TRBD1. The trim removed 3 bases at V and 3 bases at J, leaving 5 bases unmatched. The CDR3 has 14 residues. Germline-derived CDR1 and CDR2 are DFQATT and SNEGSKA (reference sequence). CDR3 protein: CSASGGTGDYEQYF. The CDR3 nucleotides read TGCAGTGCTAGTGGGGGGACAGGGGACTACGAGCAGTACTTC.

The V call is TRBV4-2, the J call TRBJ1-1; 7 bases match TRBD1. Per germline, CDR1 LGHNA and CDR2 YNFKEQ. The CDR3 is made up of 14 amino acids. V shed 1 base and J 2 bases; nucleotides not matched to a gene: 1. DNA of the CDR3: TGTGCCAGCAGCCAAGGGGACAGAAACACTGAAGCTTTCTTT. This gives the protein CASSQGDRNTEAFF.

The genes are TRBV12-3 or TRBV12-4 and TRBJ1-4; D is undetermined. Trimming removed 3 bases at V and 10 bases at J, with 9 bases between. CDR3 length: 12 residues. This chain's CDR3 is CASSLTSGKLFF. The CDR3 DNA reads TGTGCCAGCAGTTTGACAAGTGGAAAACTGTTTTTT.

This rearrangement joins TRBV2 to TRBJ2-5; D possibly corresponds to TRBD1 (6 bases). CDR3 length equals 13 residues. From germline, CDR1 is SNHLY and CDR2 FYNNEI. V was cut by 6 bases and J by 4 bases, with 12 bases left in between. For the CDR3, the DNA is TGTGCCAGCAGACAGGGTTTTGGAGAGACCCAGTACTTC. Translating it yields CASRQGFGETQYF.

V and J are TRBV14 and TRBJ1-3, with 8 bases aligning to TRBD1. Losses at the gene ends were 2 bases for V and 0 bases for J; bases not matched to a gene: 6. CDR1 is SGHDN, CDR2 FVKESK, per germline. The CDR3 loop spans 17 amino acids. DNA of the CDR3: TGTGCCAGCAGCCAATTGGGGACAGGAGACTCTGGAAACACCATATATTTT. Protein: CASSQLGTGDSGNTIYF. The full variable domain, completed using reference TRBV14 and TRBJ1-3, is EAGVTQFPSHSVIEKGQTVTLRCDPISGHDNLYWYRRVMGKEIKFLLHFVKESKQDESGMPNNRFLAERTGGTYSTLKVQPAELEDSGVYFCASSQLGTGDSGNTIYFGEGSWLTVV.

V and J are TRBV7-9 and TRBJ2-5, with D unclear. This CDR3 has 14 amino acids. V was trimmed by 1 base and J by 2 bases, leaving 8 bases between them. In germline, CDR1 is SEHNR, CDR2 FQNEAQ (reference sequence). As DNA, the CDR3 is TGTGCCAGCAGCTTAGTATCACAACAAGAGACCCAGTACTTC. Protein product: CASSLVSQQETQYF. Drawing the rest from reference TRBV7-9 and TRBJ2-5, the complete variable domain is DTGVSQNPRHKITKRGQNVTFRCDPISEHNRLYWYRQTLGQGPEFLTYFQNEAQLEKSRLLSDRFSAERPKGSFSTLEIQRTEQGDSAMYLCASSLVSQQETQYFGPGTRLLVL.

The genes are TRBV3-1 (or the pseudogene TRBV3-2) and TRBJ2-3; perhaps TRBD1 as D (5 bases). The CDR3 consists of 21 residues. Germline values: CDR1 LGHDT, CDR2 YNNKEL (reference sequence). Trimming cost V 1 base and J 4 bases, with 30 bases left between them. In DNA form, the CDR3 reads TGTGCCAGCAGCCAAGTCTTAGAGATGGGGCGGAGAAAATTATCCCCAGATACGCAGTATTTT. This sequence encodes CASSQVLEMGRRKLSPDTQYF.

This chain links TRBV9 with TRBJ2-3; D is perhaps TRBD2 (6 bases). CDR3 length: 15 amino acids. The germline CDR1 and CDR2 sequences are SGDLS and YYNGEE. The V end was cut by 2 bases, the J end by 1 base, with 11 bases between. The chain's CDR3 is CASSVGGLGTDTQYF. The CDR3 DNA reads as TGTGCCAGCAGCGTCGGAGGGTTAGGCACAGATACGCAGTATTTT.

V gene TRBV5-1 combines with J gene TRBJ2-5, with 7 positions matching TRBD1. Per the germline V gene, CDR1 is SGHRS and CDR2 is YFSETQ. V was clipped by 4 bases and J by 5 bases; unmatched bases: 8. The CDR3 is 14 residues long. The CDR3 nucleotides read TGCGCCAGCAGCCCTTCGACAGGGAAGGAGACCCAGTACTTC. The encoded protein is CASSPSTGKETQYF.

The chain has TRBV29-1 and TRBJ2-1; TRBD2 might be the D (5 bases). CDR1 SQVTM and CDR2 ANQGSEA come from the germline V gene. The CDR3 length is 13 residues. V was pared by 0 bases and J by 3 bases, with 6 bases between. The CDR3: CSVEDRDYNEQFF. The CDR3 region has the DNA TGCAGCGTTGAAGATCGGGACTACAATGAGCAGTTCTTC.

The genes are TRBV6-2 or TRBV6-3 and TRBJ1-2; TRBD1 aligns across 10 bases. V lost 4 bases, J lost 4 bases, and 6 bases stayed unmatched. Germline V gene lookup returns CDR1 MNHEY and CDR2 SVGEGT. CDR3 length: 15 residues. Written as DNA, the CDR3 is TGTGCCAGCAGTTGGACAGGGGGAAACCTCTATGGCTACACCTTC. Amino acid sequence: CASSWTGGNLYGYTF.

The CDR3 DNA sequence: TGTGCCAGCTCACGAATGGACAGTGAAGCAGATACGCAGTATTTT. This codes for CASSRMDSEADTQYF. The rearrangement joins TRBV18 to TRBJ2-3; a weak D match, TRBD1 (6 bases). The CDR3 loop spans 15 amino acids. V was shortened by 4 bases and J by 4 bases, with 15 bases between the two germline ends. The germline gives CDR1 KGHSH, CDR2 LQKENI. Supplemented by reference TRBV18 and TRBJ2-3, the full variable domain reads NAGVMQNPRHLVRRRGQEARLRCSPMKGHSHVYWYRQLPEEGLKFMVYLQKENIIDESGMPKERFSAEFPKEGPSILRIQQVVRGDSAAYFCASSRMDSEADTQYFGPGTRLTVL.

This chain joins TRBV11-3 and TRBJ2-1; possibly TRBD2 for D (6 bases). Germline-derived CDR1 and CDR2 are SGHNT and YENEEA. The V and J ends lost 5 bases and 0 bases respectively, with 11 bases between them. The CDR3 is 15 residues long. CDR3 nucleotides: TGTGCCAGCAGCCTCGTGGGAGGCTCCTACAATGAGCAGTTCTTC. As protein: CASSLVGGSYNEQFF.

In this sample, this clone turned up once. The chain combines TRBV6-5 with TRBJ2-2; D unresolved. This CDR3 comprises 12 residues. The germline gives CDR1 MNHEY, CDR2 SVGAGI. V was pared by 5 bases and J by 2 bases, with 3 bases between. As DNA, the CDR3 is TGTGCCAGCAGTCTTAACACCGGGGAGCTGTTTTTT. Its protein is CASSLNTGELFF.

CDR3 DNA sequence: TGTGCCAGCAGCTTGACTGCAGATACGCAGTATTTT. Translation: CASSLTADTQYF. The gene calls are TRBV7-3 and TRBJ2-3, with unresolved D. The CDR3 is made up of 12 amino acids. The ends were cut back, 3 bases at V and 4 bases at J, with 5 bases in the middle. Germline CDR1 is SGHTA and CDR2 is FQGTGA.

V is TRBV18 and J is TRBJ1-1, with D unclear. V shed 0 bases and J shed 4 bases, with 6 bases lying between them. The length of the CDR3 is 13 residues. From germline, CDR1 is KGHSH and CDR2 LQKENI. CDR3 in DNA: TGTGCCAGCTCACCACCGGAGGTCACTGAAGCTTTCTTT. It encodes CASSPPEVTEAFF.

The gene calls are TRBV6-2 or TRBV6-3 and TRBJ2-1, with 8 bases fitting TRBD2. This CDR3 spans 17 amino acids. The junction had 7 bases not matched to a gene; V was cut back by 0 bases and J by 3 bases. CDR1 and CDR2 from the germline V gene are MNHEY and SVGEGT. CDR3 in DNA: TGTGCCAGCAGTTACTCCCCCGGGGGGGGCTTCTACAATGAGCAGTTCTTC. Residues: CASSYSPGGGFYNEQFF.

This clone was counted only a few times. This chain joins TRBV19 and TRBJ1-5; 7 bases agree with TRBD1. The length of the CDR3 is 15 residues. V lost 2 bases to trimming and J lost 5 bases; unmatched junction nucleotides: 6. Germline loops: CDR1 LNHDA, CDR2 SQIVND (reference sequence). This CDR3 reads CASSILGGADQPQHF. Written as DNA, the CDR3 is TGTGCCAGTAGTATATTAGGGGGCGCAGATCAGCCCCAGCATTTT.

The chain uses TRBV19 and TRBJ1-6, with TRBD1 matching 7 bases. The CDR3 is 16 residues long. With V trimmed by 8 bases and J by 2 bases, 9 bases remained unmatched. CDR1 is LNHDA and CDR2 is SQIVND in the germline V gene (reference sequence). The CDR3 region is CASGATGITYNSPLHF. DNA of the CDR3: TGTGCCAGTGGAGCGACAGGGATCACCTATAATTCACCCCTCCACTTT.

This sequence joins TRBV7-9 and TRBJ2-5; tentatively, D is TRBD2 (6 bases). V was shortened by 6 bases and J by 1 base, with 15 bases between the two germline ends. CDR1 and CDR2 from the germline V gene are SEHNR and FQNEAQ (reference sequence). The CDR3 length is 15 residues. The CDR3 DNA sequence: TGTGCCAGCAGTCGAACGGGGGAACTCCAAGAGACCCAGTACTTC. This codes for CASSRTGELQETQYF.

V and J are TRBV5-4 and TRBJ2-7, with a possible D match to TRBD1 (5 bases). Trimming took 4 bases from V and 6 from J, leaving 14 bases between them. Per the germline V gene, CDR1 is SGHNT and CDR2 is YYREEE (reference sequence). There are 13 residues in the CDR3. The CDR3 DNA follows: TGTGCCAGCAGCACGCAGGGATATGGCGAGCAGTACGTC. This gives the protein CASSTQGYGEQYV.

The chain is built from TRBV5-4 and TRBJ2-5; a possible D gene is TRBD1 (6 bases). Trimming stripped 3 bases from V and 1 base from J, with 10 bases between. Per germline, CDR1 SGHNT and CDR2 YYREEE (reference sequence). The CDR3 has 14 amino acids. CDR3: CASSSDSTQETQYF. CDR3 nucleotides: TGTGCCAGCAGCTCGGACAGTACCCAAGAGACCCAGTACTTC.